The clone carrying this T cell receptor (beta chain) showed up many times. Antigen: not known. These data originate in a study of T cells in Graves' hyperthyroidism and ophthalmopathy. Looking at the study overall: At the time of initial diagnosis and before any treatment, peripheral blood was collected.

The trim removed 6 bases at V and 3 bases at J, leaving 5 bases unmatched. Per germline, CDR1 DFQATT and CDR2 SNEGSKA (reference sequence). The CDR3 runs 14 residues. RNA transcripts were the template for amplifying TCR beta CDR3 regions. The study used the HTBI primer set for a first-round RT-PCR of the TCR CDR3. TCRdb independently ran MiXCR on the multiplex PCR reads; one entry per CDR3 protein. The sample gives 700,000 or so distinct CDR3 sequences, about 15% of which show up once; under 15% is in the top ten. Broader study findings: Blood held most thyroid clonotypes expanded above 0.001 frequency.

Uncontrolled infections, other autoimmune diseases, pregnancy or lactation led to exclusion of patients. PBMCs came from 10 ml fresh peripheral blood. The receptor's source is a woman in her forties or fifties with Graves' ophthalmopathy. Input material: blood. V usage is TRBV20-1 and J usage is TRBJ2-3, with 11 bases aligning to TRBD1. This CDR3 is CSAWDRGSTDTQYF. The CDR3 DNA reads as TGCAGTGCATGGGACAGGGGGAGTACAGATACGCAGTATTTT.